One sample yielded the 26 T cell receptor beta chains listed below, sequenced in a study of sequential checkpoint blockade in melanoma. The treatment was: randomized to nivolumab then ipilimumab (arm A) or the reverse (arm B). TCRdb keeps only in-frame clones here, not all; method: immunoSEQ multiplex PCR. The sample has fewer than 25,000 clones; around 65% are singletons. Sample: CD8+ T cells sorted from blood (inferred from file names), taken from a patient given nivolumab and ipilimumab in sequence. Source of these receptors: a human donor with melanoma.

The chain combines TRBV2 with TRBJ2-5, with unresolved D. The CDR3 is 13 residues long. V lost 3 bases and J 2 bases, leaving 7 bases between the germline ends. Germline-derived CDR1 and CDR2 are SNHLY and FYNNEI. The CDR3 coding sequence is TGTGCCAGCAGTGACTGGCCACAAGAGACCCAGTACTTC. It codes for CASSDWPQETQYF.

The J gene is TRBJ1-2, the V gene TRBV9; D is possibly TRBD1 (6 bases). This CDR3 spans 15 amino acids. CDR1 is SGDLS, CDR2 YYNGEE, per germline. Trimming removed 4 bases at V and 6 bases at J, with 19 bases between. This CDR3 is CASSPLGQFSDGYTF. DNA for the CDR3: TGTGCCAGCAGCCCCCTAGGACAGTTTTCGGATGGCTACACCTTC.

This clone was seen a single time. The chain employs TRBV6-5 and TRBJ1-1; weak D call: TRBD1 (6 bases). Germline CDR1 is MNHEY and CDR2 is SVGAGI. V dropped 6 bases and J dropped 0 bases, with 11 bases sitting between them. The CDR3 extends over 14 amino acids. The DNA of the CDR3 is TGTGCCAGCAGCCCGACAGGCATGAACACTGAAGCTTTCTTT. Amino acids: CASSPTGMNTEAFF.

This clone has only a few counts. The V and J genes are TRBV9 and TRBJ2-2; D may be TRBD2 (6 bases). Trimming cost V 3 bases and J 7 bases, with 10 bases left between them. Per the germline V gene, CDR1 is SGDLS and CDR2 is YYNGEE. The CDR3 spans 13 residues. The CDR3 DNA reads TGTGCCAGCAGCGGGCGGGATTACGGGGAGCTGTTTTTT. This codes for CASSGRDYGELFF.

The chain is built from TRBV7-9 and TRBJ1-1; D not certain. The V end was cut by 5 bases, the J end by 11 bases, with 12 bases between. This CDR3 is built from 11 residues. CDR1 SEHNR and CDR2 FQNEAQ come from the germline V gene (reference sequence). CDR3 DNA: TGTGCCAGCAGCCAGAGGCGGTTGGCTTTCTTT. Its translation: CASSQRRLAFF.

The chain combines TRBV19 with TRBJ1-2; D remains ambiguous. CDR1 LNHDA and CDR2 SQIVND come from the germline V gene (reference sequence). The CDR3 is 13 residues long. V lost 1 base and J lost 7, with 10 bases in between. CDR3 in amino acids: CASSIGRVLGYTF. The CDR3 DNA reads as TGTGCCAGTAGTATAGGCCGGGTACTTGGCTACACCTTC.

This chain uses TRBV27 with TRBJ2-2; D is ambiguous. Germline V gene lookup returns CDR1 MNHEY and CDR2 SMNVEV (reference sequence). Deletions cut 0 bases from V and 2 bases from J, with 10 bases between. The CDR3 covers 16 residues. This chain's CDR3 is CASSLSAAVNTGELFF. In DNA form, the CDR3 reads TGTGCCAGCAGTTTATCGGCGGCCGTCAACACCGGGGAGCTGTTTTTT.

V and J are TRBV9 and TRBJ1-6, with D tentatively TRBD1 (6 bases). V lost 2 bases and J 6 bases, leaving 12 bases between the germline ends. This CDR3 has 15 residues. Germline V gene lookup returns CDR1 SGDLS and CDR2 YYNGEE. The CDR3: CASSVSGTLNSPLHF. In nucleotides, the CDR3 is TGTGCCAGCAGCGTGTCCGGGACACTTAATTCACCCCTCCACTTT. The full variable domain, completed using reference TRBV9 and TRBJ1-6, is DSGVTQTPKHLITATGQRVTLRCSPRSGDLSVYWYQQSLDQGLQFLIQYYNGEERAKGNILERFSAQQFPDLHSELNLSSLELGDSALYFCASSVSGTLNSPLHFGNGTRLTVT.

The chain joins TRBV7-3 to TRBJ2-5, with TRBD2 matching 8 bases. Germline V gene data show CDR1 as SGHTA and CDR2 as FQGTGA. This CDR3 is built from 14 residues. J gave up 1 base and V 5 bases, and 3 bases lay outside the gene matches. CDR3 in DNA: TGTGCCAGCAGCCCCAGCGGGAGCCAAGAGACCCAGTACTTC. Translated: CASSPSGSQETQYF.

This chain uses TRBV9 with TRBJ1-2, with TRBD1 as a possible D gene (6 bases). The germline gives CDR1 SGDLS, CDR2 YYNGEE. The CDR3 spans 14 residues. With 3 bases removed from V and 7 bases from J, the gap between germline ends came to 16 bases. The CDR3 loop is CASSARGGARGYTF. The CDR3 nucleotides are TGTGCCAGCAGCGCCCGGGGGGGGGCCCGTGGCTACACCTTC.

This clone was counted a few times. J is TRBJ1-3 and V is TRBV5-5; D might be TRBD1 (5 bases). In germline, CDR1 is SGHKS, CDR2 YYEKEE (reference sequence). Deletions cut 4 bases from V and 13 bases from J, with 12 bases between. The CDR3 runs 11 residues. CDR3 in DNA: TGTGCCAGCAGCGTTGGGGCTGTGATATATTTT. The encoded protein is CASSVGAVIYF.

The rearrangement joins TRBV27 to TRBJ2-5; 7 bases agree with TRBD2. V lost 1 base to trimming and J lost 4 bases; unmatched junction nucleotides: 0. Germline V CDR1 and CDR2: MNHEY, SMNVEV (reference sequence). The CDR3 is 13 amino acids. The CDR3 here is CASSLWGGETQYF. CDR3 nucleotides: TGTGCCAGCAGTTTATGGGGGGGAGAGACCCAGTACTTC.

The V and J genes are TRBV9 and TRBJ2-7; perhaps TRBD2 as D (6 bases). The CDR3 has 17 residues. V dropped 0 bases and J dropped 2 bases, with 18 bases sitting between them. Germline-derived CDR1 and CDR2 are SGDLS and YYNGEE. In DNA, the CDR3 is TGTGCCAGCAGCGTAGGTGCCACTAGCTCGCGCCCCTACGAGCAGTACTTC. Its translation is CASSVGATSSRPYEQYF. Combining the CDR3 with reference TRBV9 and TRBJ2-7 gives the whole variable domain DSGVTQTPKHLITATGQRVTLRCSPRSGDLSVYWYQQSLDQGLQFLIQYYNGEERAKGNILERFSAQQFPDLHSELNLSSLELGDSALYFCASSVGATSSRPYEQYFGPGTRLTVT.

The CDR3 DNA follows: TGCGCCAGCAGCCAGACGGACAGGGTTGCTGAGACCCAGTACTTC. It is translated as CASSQTDRVAETQYF. The rearrangement links TRBV4-1 to TRBJ2-5; TRBD1 matches 8 bases. Germline lookup yields CDR1 MGHRA and CDR2 YSYEKL. The length of the CDR3 is 15 residues. Losses at the gene ends were 3 bases for V and 5 bases for J; bases not matched to a gene: 8.

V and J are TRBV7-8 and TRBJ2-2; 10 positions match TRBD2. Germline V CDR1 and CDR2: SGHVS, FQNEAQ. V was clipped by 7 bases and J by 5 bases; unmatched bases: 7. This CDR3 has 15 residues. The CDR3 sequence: CASIHSGGHTGELFF. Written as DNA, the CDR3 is TGTGCCAGCATACATAGCGGGGGGCATACCGGGGAGCTGTTTTTT.

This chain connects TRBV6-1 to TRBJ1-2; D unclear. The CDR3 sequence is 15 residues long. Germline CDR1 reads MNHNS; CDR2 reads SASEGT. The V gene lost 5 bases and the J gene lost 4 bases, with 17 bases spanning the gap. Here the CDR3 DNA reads TGTGCCAGCAGTATAGAAATGGCAGGTTCCTATGGCTACACCTTC. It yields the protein CASSIEMAGSYGYTF.

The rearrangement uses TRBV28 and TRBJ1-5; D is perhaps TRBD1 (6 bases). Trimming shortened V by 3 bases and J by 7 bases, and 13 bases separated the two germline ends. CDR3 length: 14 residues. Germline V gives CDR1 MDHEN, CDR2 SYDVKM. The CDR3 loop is CASSFGGGGQPQHF. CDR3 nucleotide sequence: TGTGCCAGCAGTTTCGGGGGAGGGGGACAGCCCCAGCATTTT.

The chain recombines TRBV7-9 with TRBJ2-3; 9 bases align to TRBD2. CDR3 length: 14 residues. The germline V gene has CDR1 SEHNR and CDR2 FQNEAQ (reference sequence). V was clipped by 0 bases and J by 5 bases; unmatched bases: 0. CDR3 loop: CASSLASGGDTQYF. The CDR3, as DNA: TGTGCCAGCAGCTTAGCTAGCGGGGGAGATACGCAGTATTTT.

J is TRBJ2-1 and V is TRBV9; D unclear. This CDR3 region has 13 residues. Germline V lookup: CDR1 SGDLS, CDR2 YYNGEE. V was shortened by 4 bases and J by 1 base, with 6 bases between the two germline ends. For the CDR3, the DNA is TGTGCCAGCAGCCCCGGGTCCTACAATGAGCAGTTCTTC. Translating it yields CASSPGSYNEQFF.

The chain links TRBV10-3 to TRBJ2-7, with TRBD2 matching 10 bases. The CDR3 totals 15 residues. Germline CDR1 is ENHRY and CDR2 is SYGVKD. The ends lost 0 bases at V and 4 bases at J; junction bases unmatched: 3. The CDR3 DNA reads TGTGCCATCAGTGAGTCGAGCGGGGGGGCTTACGAGCAGTACTTC. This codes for CAISESSGGAYEQYF.

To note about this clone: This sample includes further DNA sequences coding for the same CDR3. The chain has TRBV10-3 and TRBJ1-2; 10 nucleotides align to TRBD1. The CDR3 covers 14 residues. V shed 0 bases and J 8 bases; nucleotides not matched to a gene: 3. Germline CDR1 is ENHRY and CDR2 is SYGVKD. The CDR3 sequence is CAISESTGGNGYTF. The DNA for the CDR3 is TGTGCCATCAGTGAGTCGACAGGGGGCAACGGCTACACCTTC.

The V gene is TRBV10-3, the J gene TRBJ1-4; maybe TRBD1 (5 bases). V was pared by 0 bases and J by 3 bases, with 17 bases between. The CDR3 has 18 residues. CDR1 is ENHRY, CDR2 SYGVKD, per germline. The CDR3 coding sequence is TGTGCCATCAGTGAGTCGAATAGGGGCACAAGGGCTAATGAAAAACTGTTTTTT. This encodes CAISESNRGTRANEKLFF.

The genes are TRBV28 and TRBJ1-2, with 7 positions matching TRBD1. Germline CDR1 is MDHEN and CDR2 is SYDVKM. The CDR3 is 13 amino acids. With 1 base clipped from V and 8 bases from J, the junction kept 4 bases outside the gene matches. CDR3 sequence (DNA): TGTGCCAGCAGTTTATACAGGGGATGGGGCTACACCTTC. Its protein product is CASSLYRGWGYTF.

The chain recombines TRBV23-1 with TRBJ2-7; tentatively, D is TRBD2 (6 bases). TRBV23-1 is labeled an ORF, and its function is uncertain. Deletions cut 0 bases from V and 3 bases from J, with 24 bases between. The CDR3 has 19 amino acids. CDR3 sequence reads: CASSQSYSGRGPHLYEQYV. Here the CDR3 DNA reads TGCGCCAGCAGTCAATCGTATTCGGGGCGGGGCCCGCACCTCTACGAGCAGTACGTC.

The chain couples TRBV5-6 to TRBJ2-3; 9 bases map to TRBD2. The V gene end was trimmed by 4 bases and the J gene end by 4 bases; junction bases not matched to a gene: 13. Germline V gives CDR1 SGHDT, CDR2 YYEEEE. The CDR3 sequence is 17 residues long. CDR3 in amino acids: CASSQERGGGASDTQYF. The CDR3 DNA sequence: TGTGCCAGCAGCCAAGAGAGGGGCGGGGGGGCCTCAGATACGCAGTATTTT.

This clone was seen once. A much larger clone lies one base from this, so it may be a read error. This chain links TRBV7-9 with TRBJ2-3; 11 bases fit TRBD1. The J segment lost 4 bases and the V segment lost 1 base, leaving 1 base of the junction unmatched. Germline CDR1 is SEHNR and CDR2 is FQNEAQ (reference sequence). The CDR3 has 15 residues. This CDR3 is CASSLGTGGADTQYF. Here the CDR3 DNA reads TGTGCCAGCAGCTTAGGGACAGGGGGCGCAGATACGCAGTATTTT.